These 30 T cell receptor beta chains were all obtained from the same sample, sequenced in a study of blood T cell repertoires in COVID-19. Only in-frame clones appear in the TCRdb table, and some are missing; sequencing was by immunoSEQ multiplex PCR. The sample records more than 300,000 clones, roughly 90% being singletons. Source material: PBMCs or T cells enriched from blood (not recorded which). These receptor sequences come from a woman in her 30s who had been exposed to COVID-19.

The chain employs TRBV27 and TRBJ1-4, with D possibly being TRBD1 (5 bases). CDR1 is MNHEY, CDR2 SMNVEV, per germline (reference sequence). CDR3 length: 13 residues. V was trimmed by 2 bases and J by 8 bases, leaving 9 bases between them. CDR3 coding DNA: TGTGCCAGCAGTTTAATGGGGGGAGAAAAACTGTTTTTT. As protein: CASSLMGGEKLFF.

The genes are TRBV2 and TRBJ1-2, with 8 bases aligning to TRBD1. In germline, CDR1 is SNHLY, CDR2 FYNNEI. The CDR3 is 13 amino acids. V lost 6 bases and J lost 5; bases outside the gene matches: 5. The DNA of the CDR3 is TGTGCCAGCAGAGGAACAGGGGGATATGGCTACACCTTC. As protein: CASRGTGGYGYTF.

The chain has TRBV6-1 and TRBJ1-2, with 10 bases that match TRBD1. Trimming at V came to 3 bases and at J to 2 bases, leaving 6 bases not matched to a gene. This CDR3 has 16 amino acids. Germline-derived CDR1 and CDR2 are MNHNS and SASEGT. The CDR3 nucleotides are TGTGCCAGCAGTGATCGAGGACAGGGGGAGAACTATGGCTACACCTTC. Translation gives CASSDRGQGENYGYTF.

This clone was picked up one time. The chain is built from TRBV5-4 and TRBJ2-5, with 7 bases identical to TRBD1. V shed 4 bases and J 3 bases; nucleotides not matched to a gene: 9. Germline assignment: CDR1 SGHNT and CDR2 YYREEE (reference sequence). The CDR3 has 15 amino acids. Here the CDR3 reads CASSPQTGLEETQYF. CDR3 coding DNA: TGTGCCAGCAGCCCTCAGACAGGGCTTGAAGAGACCCAGTACTTC.

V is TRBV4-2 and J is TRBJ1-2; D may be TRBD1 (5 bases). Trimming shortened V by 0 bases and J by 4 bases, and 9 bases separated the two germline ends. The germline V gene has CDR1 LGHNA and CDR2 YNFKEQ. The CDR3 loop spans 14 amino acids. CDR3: CASSQDGGGYGYTF. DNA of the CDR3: TGTGCCAGCAGCCAAGATGGGGGGGGCTATGGCTACACCTTC.

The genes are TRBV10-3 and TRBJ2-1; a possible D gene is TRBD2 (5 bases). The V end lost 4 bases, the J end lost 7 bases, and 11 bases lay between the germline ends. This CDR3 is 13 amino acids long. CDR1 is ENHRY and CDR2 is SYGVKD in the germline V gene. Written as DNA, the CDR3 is TGTGCCATCAGTGTCACTAGGCCAAATGAGCAGTTCTTC. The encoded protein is CAISVTRPNEQFF.

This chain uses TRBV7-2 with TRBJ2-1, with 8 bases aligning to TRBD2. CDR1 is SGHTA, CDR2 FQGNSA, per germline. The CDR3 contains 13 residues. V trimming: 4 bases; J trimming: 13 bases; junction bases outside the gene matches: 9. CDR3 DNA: TGTGCCAGCAGCTCACCTCTGGCGGGGGGACAGTTCTTC. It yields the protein CASSSPLAGGQFF.

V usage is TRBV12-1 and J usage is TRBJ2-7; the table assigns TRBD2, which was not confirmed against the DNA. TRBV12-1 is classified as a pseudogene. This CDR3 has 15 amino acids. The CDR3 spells CASHWLAGGPYEQYF. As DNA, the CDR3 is TGTGCCAGCCACTGGCTAGCGGGGGGCCCTTACGAGCAGTACTTC.

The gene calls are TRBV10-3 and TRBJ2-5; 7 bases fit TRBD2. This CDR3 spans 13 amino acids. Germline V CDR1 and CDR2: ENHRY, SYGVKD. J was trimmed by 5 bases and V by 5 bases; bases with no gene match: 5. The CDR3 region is CAISLRAGETQYF. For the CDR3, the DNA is TGTGCCATCAGTCTTCGAGCGGGGGAGACCCAGTACTTC.

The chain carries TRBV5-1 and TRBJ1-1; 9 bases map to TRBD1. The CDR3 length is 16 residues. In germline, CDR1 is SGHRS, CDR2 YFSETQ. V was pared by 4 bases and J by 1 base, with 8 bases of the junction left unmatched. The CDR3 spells CASSLGTGWGNTEAFF. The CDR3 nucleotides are TGCGCCAGCAGCCTAGGGACAGGGTGGGGGAACACTGAAGCTTTCTTT.

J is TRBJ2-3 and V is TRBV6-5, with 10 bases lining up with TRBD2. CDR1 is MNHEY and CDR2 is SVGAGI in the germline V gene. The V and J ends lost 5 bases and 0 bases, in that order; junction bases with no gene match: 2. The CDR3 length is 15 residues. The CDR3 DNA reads TGTGCCAGCAGTCCGACTAGCGGGAGCACAGATACGCAGTATTTT. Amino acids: CASSPTSGSTDTQYF.

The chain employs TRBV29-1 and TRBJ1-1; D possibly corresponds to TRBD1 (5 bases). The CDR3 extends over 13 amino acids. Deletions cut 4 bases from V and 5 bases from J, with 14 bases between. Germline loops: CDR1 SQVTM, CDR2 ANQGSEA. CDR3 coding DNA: TGCAGCGTTGGGTTAGCAGGGTGGACTGAAGCTTTCTTT. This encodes CSVGLAGWTEAFF.

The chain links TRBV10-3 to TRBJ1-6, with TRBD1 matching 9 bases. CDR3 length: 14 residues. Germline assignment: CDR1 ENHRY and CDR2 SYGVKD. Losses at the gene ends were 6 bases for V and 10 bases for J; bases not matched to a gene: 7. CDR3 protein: CAIRGTGQESPLHF. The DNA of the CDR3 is TGTGCCATCAGGGGGACAGGGCAAGAGTCACCCCTCCACTTT.

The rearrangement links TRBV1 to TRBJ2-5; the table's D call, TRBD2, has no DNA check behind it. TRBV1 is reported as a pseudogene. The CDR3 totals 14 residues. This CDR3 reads CTSSLGGPRETQYF. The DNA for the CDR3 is TGCACCAGCAGCCTCGGGGGGCCCAGGGAGACCCAGTACTTC.

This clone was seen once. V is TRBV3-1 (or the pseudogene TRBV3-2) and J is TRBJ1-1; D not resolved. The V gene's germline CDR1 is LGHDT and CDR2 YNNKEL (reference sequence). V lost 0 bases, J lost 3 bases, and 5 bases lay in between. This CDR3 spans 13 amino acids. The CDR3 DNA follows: TGTGCCAGCAGCCAAGATAGCTACACTGAAGCTTTCTTT. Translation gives CASSQDSYTEAFF.

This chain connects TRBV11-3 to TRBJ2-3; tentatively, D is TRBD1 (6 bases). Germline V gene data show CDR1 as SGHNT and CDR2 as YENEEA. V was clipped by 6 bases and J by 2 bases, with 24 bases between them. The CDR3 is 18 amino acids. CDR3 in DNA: TGTGCCAGCAGTCCCTCCACTCTCCAGGGGTCGCCCACAGATACGCAGTATTTT. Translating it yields CASSPSTLQGSPTDTQYF.

Here the CDR3 DNA reads TGTGCCAGCAGTGACCGGGACTTTCAAGAGACCCAGTACTTC. Translated: CASSDRDFQETQYF. V usage is TRBV6-4 and J usage is TRBJ2-5; D is perhaps TRBD2 (6 bases). The germline V gene encodes CDR1 MRHNA and CDR2 SNTAGT. The germline V and J ends were trimmed by 2 bases and 2 bases, with 9 bases remaining between them. This CDR3 spans 14 amino acids.

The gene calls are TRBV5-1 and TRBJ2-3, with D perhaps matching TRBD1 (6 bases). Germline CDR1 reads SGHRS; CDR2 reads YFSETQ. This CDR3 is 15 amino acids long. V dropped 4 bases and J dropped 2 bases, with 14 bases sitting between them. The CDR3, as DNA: TGCGCCAGCAGCCCAGGACAGAGACACACAGATACGCAGTATTTT. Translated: CASSPGQRHTDTQYF.

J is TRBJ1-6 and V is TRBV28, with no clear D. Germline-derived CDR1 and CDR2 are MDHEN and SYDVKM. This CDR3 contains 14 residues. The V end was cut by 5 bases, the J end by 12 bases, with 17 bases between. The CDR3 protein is CASSPAAVGVPLHF. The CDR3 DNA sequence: TGTGCCAGCAGTCCCGCGGCAGTTGGTGTACCCCTCCACTTT.

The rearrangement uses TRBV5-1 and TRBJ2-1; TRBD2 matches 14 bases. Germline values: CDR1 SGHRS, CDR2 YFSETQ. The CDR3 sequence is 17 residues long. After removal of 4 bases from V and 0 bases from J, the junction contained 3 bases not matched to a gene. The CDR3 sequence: CASSRGLAGGSYNEQFF. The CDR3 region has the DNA TGCGCCAGCAGCCGTGGACTAGCGGGGGGCTCCTACAATGAGCAGTTCTTC.

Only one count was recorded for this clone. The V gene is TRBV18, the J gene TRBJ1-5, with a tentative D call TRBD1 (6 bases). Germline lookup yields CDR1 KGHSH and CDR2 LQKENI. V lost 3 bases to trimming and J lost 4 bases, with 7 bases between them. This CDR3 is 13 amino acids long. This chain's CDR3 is CASSPGTNQPQHF. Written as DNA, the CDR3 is TGTGCCAGCTCACCCGGGACAAATCAGCCCCAGCATTTT.

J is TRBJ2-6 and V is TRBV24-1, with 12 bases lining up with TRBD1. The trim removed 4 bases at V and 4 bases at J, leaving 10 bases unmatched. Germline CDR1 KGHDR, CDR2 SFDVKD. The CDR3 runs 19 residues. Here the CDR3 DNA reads TGTGCCACCAGTGACCCCAGGGACAGGGGGCCGGTAGGGGCCAACGTCCTGACTTTC. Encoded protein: CATSDPRDRGPVGANVLTF.

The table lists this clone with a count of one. CDR3 region: CASSASRHLTNEKLFF. The DNA for the CDR3 is TGTGCCAGCAGCGCGTCCCGTCATTTAACTAATGAAAAACTGTTTTTT. The chain carries TRBV7-3 and TRBJ1-4; D gene ambiguous. V was shortened by 5 bases and J by 1 base, with 14 bases between the two germline ends. Germline V gene data show CDR1 as SGHTA and CDR2 as FQGTGA. The CDR3 extends over 16 amino acids.

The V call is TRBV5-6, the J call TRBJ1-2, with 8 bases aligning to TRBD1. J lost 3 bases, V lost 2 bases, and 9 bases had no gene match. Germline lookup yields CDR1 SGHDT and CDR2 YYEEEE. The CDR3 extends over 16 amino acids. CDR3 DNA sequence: TGTGCCAGCAGCTTATTGGGTGAGACAGGGGACTATGGCTACACCTTC. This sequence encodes CASSLLGETGDYGYTF.

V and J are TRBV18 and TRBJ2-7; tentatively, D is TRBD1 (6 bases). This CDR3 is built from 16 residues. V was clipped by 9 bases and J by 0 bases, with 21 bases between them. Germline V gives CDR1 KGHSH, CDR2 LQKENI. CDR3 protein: CASGRGPFGSSYEQYF. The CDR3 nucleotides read TGTGCCAGTGGCAGGGGTCCCTTTGGGAGCTCCTACGAGCAGTACTTC.

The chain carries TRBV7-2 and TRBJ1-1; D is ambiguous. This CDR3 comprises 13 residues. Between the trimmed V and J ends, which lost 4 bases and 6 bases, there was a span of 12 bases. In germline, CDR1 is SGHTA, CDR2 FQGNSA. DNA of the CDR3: TGTGCCAGCAGCTCTCGCGGAGACTCTGAAGCTTTCTTT. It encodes CASSSRGDSEAFF.

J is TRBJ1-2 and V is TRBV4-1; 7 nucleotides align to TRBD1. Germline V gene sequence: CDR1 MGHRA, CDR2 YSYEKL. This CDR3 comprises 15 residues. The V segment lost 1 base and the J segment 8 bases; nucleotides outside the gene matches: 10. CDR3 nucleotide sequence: TGCGCCAGCAGCCAAGTCGACAGGGTGAGGCAAGGCTACACCTTC. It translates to CASSQVDRVRQGYTF.

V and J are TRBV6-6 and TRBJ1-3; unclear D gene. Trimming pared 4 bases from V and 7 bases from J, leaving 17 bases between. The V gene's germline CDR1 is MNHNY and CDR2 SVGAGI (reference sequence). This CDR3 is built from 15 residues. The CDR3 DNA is TGTGCCAGCAGTTCTACGCGAGGGTCCCACAACACCATATATTTT. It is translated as CASSSTRGSHNTIYF.

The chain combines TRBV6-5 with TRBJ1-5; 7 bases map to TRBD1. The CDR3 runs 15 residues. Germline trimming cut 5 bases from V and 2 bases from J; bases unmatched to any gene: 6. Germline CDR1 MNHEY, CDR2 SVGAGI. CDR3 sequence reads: CASSTNRGGNQPQHF. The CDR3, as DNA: TGTGCCAGCAGTACAAACAGGGGTGGCAATCAGCCCCAGCATTTT.

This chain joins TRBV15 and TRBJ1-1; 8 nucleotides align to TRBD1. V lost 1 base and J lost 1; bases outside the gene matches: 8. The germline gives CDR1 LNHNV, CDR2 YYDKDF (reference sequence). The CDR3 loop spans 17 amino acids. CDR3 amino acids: CATSRGAGGPGNTEAFF. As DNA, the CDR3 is TGTGCCACCAGCAGAGGAGCAGGGGGCCCGGGGAACACTGAAGCTTTCTTT.